This TCR beta chain was sequenced for a study of blood T cell repertoires in COVID-19. About the research overall: The study drew acute and convalescent COVID-19 samples from the United States, Italy and Spain. PBMCs, B-cell-depleted T cells, or T cells provided the cDNA or gDNA that made up the material.

Per the authors' pipeline: Reference gene primers were amplified, and this amplification served to estimate nucleated cell counts. Assay: immunoSEQ multiplex PCR; the TCRdb copy retains only in-frame clones and omits some. V and J calls and clone size are copied from that table; D and trimming were computed from the DNA. The table records about 130,000 clones, approximately 86% of them present only once. The germline V and J ends were trimmed by 10 bases and 1 base, with 17 bases remaining between them. The germline V gene has CDR1 MNHEY and CDR2 SVGAGI. The length of the CDR3 is 15 residues. The TCR was taken from a woman aged 50 to 65 who had recovered from COVID-19. Sequenced: peripheral blood. The chain is built from TRBV6-5 and TRBJ1-5, with D hard to call. CDR3 in amino acids: CATQPSARSNQPQHF. The CDR3 DNA follows: TGTGCCACCCAACCCTCCGCCCGGAGCAATCAGCCCCAGCATTTT.